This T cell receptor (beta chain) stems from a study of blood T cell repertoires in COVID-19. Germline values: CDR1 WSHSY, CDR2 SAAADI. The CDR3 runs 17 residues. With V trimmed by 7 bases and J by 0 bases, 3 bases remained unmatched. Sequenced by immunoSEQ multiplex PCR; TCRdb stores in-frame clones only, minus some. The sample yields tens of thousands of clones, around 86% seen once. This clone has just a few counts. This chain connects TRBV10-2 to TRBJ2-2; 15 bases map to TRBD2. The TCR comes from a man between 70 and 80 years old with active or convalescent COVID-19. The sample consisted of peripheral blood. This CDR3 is CASTGLAGGPNTGELFF. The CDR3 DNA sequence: TGCGCCAGCACAGGACTAGCGGGAGGGCCGAACACCGGGGAGCTGTTTTTT.